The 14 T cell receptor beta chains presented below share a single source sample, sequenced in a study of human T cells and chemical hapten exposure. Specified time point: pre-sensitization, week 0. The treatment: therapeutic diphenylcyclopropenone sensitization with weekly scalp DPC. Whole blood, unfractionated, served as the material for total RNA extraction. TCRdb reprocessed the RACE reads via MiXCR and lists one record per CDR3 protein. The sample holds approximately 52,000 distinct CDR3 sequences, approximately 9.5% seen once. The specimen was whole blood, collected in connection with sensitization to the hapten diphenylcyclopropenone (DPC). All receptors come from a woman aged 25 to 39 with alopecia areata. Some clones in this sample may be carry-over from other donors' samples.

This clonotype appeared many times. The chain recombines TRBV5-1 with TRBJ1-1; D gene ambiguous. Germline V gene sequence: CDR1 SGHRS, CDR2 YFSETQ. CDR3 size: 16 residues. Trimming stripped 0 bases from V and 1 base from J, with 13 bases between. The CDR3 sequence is CASSLVSPLANTEAFF. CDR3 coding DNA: TGCGCCAGCAGCTTGGTGTCACCCCTGGCGAACACTGAAGCTTTCTTT.

The CDR3 DNA reads TGCGCCAGCAGCTTGCTTACCGGGGGGGCCCCAGATACGCAGTATTTT. This translates into CASSLLTGGAPDTQYF. The rearrangement joins TRBV5-1 to TRBJ2-3; 8 bases align to TRBD2. The CDR3 spans 16 residues. The germline V gene encodes CDR1 SGHRS and CDR2 YFSETQ. Trimming took 1 base from V and 4 from J; bases not matched to a gene: 8.

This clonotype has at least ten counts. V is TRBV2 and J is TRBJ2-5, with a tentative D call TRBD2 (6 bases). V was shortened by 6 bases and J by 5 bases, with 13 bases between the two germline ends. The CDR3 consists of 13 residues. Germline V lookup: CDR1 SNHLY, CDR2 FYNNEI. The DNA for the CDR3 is TGTGCCAGCAGAGGGACTTTCAGGGAGACCCAGTACTTC. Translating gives CASRGTFRETQYF.

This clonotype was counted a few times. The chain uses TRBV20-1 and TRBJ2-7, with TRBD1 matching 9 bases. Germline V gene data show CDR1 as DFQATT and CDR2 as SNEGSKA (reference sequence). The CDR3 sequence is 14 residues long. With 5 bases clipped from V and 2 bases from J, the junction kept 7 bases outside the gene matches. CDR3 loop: CSAAQGAIPYEQYF. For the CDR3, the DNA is TGCAGTGCTGCACAGGGGGCCATACCCTACGAGCAGTACTTC.

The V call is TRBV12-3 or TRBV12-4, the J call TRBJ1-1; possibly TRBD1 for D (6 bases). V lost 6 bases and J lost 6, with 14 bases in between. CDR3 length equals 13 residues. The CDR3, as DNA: TGTGCCAGCAGCCAGGGGAGTATCGCTGAAGCTTTCTTT. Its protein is CASSQGSIAEAFF.

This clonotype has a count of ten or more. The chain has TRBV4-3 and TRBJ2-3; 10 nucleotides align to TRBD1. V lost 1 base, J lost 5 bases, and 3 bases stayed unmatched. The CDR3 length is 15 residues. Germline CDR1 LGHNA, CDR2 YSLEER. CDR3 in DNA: TGCGCCAGCAGCCAAGGACAGGGGGCTGTAGATACGCAGTATTTT. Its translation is CASSQGQGAVDTQYF.

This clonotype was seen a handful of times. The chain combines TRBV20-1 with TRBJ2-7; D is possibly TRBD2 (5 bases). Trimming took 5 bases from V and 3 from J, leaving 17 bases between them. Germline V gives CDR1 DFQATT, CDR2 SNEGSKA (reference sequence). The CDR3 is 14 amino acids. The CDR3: CSAFSGERIYEQYF. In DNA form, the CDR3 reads TGCAGTGCTTTTTCCGGGGAGAGAATCTACGAGCAGTACTTC.

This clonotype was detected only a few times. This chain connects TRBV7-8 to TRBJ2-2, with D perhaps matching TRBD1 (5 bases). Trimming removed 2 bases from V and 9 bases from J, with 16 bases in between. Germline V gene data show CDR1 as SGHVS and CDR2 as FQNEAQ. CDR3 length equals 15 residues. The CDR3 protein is CASSLSMSGKWELFF. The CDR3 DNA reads TGTGCCAGCAGCTTAAGCATGTCAGGGAAATGGGAGCTGTTTTTT.

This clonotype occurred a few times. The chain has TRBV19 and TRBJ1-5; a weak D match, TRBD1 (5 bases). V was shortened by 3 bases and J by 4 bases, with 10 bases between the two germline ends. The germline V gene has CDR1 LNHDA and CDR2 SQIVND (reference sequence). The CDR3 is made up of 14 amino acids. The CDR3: CASSMAGFNQPQHF. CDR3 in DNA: TGTGCCAGTAGTATGGCAGGGTTTAATCAGCCCCAGCATTTT.

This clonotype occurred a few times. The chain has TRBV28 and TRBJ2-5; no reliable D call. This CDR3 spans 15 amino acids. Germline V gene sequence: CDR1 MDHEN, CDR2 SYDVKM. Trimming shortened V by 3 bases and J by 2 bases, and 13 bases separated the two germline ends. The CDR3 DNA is TGTGCCAGCAGTTTGGGAACAAGTGAGCAAGAGACCCAGTACTTC. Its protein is CASSLGTSEQETQYF.

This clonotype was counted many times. As DNA, the CDR3 is TGTGCCAGCAGCTTATTCGCAGGGGCAGGGGATACGCAGTATTTT. Its translation: CASSLFAGAGDTQYF. The rearrangement links TRBV7-9 to TRBJ2-3, with a weak D call TRBD1 (6 bases). CDR3 length equals 15 residues. V was cut by 2 bases and J by 6 bases, with 15 bases left in between. Germline CDR1 SEHNR, CDR2 FQNEAQ (reference sequence).

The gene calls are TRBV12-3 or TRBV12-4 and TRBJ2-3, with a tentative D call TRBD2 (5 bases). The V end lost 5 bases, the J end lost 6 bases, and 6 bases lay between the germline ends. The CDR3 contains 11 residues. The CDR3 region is CASSGEDTQYF. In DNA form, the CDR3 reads TGTGCCAGCAGTGGGGAGGATACGCAGTATTTT.

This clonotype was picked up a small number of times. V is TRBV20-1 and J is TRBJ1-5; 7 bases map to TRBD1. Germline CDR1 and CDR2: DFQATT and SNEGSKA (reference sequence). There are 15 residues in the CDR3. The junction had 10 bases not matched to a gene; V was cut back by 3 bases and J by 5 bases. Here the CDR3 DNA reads TGCAGTGCTAGTCAGGGGGTGGGTTGCGATCAGCCCCAGCATTTT. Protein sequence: CSASQGVGCDQPQHF.

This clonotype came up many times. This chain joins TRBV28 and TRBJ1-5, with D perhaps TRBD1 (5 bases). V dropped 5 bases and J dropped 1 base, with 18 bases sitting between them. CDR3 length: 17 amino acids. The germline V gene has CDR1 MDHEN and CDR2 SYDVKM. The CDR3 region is CASSPAWGEGSNQPQHF. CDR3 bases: TGTGCCAGCAGTCCCGCGTGGGGGGAAGGGAGCAATCAGCCCCAGCATTTT.